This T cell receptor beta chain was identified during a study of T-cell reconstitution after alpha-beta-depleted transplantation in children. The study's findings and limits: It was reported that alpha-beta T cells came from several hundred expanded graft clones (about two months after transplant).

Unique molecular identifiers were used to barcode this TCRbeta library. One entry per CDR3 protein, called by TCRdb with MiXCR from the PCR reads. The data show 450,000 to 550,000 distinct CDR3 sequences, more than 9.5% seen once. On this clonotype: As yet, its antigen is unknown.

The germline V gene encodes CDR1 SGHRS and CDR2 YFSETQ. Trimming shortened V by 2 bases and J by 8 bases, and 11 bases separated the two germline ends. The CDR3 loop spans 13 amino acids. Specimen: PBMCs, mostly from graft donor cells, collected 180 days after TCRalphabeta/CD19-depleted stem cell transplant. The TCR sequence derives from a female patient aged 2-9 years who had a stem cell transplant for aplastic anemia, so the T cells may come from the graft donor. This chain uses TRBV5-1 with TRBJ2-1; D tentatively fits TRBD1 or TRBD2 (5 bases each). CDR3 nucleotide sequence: TGCGCCAGCAGCTTTCGAGGGGCCCATGAGCAGTTCTTC. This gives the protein CASSFRGAHEQFF. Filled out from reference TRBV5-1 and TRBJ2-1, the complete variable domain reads KAGVTQTPRYLIKTRGQQVTLSCSPISGHRSVSWYQQTPGQGLQFLFEYFSETQRNKGNFPGRFSGRQFSNSRSEMNVSTLELGDSALYLCASSFRGAHEQFFGPGTRLTVL.